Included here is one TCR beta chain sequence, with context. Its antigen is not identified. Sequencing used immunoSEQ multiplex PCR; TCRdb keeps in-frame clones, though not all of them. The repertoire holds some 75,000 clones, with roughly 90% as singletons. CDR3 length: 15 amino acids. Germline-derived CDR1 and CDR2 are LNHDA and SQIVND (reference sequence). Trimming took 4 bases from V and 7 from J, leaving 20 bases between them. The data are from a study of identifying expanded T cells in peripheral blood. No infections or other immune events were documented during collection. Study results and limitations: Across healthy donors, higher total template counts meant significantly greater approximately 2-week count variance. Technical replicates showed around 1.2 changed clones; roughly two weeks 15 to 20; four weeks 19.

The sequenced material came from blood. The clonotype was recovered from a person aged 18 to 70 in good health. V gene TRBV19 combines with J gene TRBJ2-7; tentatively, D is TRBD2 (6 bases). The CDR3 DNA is TGTGCCAGTAGTAAAGGGCAGCGGGCCTTGGGGGAGCAGTACTTC. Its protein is CASSKGQRALGEQYF.